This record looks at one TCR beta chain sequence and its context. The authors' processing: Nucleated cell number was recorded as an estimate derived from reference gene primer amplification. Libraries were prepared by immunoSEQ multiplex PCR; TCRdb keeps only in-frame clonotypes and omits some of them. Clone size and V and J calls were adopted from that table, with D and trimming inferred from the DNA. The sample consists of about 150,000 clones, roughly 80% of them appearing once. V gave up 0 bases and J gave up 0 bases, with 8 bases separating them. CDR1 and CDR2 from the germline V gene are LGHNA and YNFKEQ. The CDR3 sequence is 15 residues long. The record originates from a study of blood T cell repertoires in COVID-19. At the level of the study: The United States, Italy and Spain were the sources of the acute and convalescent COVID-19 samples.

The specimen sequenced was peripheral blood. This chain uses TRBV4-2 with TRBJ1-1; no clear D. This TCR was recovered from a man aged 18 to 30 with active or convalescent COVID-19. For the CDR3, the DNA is TGTGCCAGCAGCCAAGAGTGGCGGATGAACACTGAAGCTTTCTTT. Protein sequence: CASSQEWRMNTEAFF.